A single T cell receptor beta chain is shown here with its context. This sample is part of a study of T cell responses to AZD1222 COVID-19 vaccine. Using immunoSEQ multiplex PCR, the repertoire was profiled, and TCRdb retains in-frame clones only, with some absent. The sample carries under 95,000 clones, roughly 85% recorded once. Germline V gene sequence: CDR1 SNHLY, CDR2 FYNNEI. The CDR3 runs 15 residues. J was trimmed by 10 bases and V by 3 bases; bases with no gene match: 8. The chain recombines TRBV2 with TRBJ2-1; 11 nucleotides line up with TRBD2. This receptor was obtained from an adult in good health. The material was peripheral blood, obtained on day 0 of AZD1222 vaccination. The CDR3 DNA follows: TGTGCCAGCAGTGATGCTAGCGGGGGGCGAGGCGAGCAGTTCTTC. It encodes CASSDASGGRGEQFF. The whole variable domain, remainder taken from reference TRBV2 and TRBJ2-1, is EPEVTQTPSHQVTQMGQEVILRCVPISNHLYFYWYRQILGQKVEFLVSFYNNEISEKSEIFDDQFSVERPDGSNFTLKIRSTKLEDSAMYFCASSDASGGRGEQFFGPGTRLTVL.